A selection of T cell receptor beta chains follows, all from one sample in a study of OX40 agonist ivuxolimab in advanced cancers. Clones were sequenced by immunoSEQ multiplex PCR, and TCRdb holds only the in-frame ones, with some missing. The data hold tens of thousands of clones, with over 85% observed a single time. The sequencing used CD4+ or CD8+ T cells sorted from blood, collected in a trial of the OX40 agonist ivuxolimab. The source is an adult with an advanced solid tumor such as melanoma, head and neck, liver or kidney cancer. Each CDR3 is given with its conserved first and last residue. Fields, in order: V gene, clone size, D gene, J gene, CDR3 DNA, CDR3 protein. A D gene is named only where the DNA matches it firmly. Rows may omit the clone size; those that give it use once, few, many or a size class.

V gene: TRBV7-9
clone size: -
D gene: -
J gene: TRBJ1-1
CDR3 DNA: TGTGCCAGCAGCCTCCTAAGGGACACTGAAGCTTTCTTT
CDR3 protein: CASSLLRDTEAFF

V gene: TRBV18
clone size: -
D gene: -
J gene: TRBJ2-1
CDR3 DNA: TGTGCCAGCTCACCACAGTCCAGCTCCTACAATGAGCAGTTCTTC
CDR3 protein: CASSPQSSSYNEQFF

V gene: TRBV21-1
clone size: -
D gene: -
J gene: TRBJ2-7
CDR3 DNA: TGTGCCAGCAGCAAAAGATCCACCAATCAGACTCACTACGAGCAGTACTTC
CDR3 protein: CASSKRSTNQTHYEQYF

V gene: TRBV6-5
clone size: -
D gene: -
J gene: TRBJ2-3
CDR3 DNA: TGTGCCAGCAGCCCGAGTACAGATACGCAGTATTTT
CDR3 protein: CASSPSTDTQYF

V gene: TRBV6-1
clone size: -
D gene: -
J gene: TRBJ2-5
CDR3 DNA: TGTGCCAGCAGTGAACCCCACCGACCGGAGACCCAGTACTTC
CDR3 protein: CASSEPHRPETQYF

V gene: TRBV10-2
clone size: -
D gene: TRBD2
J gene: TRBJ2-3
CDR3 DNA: TGCGCCAGCAAGACTAGCAGAAGCACAGATACGCAGTATTTT
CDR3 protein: CASKTSRSTDTQYF

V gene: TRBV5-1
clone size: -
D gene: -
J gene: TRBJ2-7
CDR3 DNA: TGCGCCAGCAGCTTGGATGGAGCGGGCGGGGTGGTGGGCGAGCAGTACTTC
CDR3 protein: CASSLDGAGGVVGEQYF

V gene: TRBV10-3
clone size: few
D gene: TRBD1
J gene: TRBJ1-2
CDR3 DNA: TGTGCCATCAGCGGGACAGGCGACTATAATGGCTACACCTTC
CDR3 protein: CAISGTGDYNGYTF

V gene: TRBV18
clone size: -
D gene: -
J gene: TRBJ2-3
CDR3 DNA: TGTGCCAGCTCACCTCCTATGGCAGATACGCAGTATTTT
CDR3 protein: CASSPPMADTQYF

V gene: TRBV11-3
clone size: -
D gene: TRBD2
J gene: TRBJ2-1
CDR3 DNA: TGTGCCAGCAGCTTGGGAATAGCGGGAGGTGGAAATGAGCAGTTCTTC
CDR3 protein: CASSLGIAGGGNEQFF

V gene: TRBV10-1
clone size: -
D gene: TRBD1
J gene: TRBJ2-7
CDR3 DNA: TGCGCCAGCAGCAACGGACAGGGCTACGAGCAGTACTTC
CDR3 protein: CASSNGQGYEQYF

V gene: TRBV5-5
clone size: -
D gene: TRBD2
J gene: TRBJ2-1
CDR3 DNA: TGTGCCAGCAGGGTCGGAAGCGGGGGTTACAATGAGCAGTTCTTC
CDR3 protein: CASRVGSGGYNEQFF

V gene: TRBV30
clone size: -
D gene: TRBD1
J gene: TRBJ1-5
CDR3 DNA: TGTGCCTGGAGCTTCAGGGGGCGCGGGCTCCGGCCCCAGCATTTT
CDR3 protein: CAWSFRGRGLRPQHF

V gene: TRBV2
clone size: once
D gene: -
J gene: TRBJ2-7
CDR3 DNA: TGTGCCAGCAGCGCCGACCCCTACGAGCAGTACTTC
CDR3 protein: CASSADPYEQYF

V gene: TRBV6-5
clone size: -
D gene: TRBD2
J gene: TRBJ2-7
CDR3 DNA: TGTGCCAGCAGTGCGGCTAGCGGGACCTACGAGCAGTACTTC
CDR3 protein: CASSAASGTYEQYF

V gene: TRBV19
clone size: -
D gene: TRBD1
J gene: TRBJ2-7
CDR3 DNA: TGTGCCAGCACAGGGGGCGCCAGGACCTACGAGCAGTACTTC
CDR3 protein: CASTGGARTYEQYF

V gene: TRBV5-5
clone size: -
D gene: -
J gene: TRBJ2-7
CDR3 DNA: TGTGCCAGCAGCATCGGGACCTACGAGCAGTACTTC
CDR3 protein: CASSIGTYEQYF

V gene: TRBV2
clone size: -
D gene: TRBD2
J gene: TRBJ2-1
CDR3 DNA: TGTGCCAGCCTACGCACGACTAGCGCCATGGGGCAGTTCTTC
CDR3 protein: CASLRTTSAMGQFF

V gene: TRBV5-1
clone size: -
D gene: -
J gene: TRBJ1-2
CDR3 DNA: TGCGCCAGCAGCTTGGATCCGGGTTTGGACTATGGCTACACCTTC
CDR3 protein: CASSLDPGLDYGYTF

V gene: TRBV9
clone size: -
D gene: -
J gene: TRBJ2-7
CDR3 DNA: TGTGCCAGCAGCCTGGGGGAGGCCCTATTATACGAGCAGTACTTC
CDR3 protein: CASSLGEALLYEQYF

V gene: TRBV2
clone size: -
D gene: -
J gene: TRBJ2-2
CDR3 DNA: TGTGCCAGCAGTGAGTTGAGGAACACCGGGGAGCTGTTTTTT
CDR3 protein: CASSELRNTGELFF

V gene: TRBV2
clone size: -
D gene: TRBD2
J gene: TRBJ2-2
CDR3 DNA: TGTGCCAGCAGGATAGCGGGCGGGGAGCTGTTTTTT
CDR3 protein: CASRIAGGELFF

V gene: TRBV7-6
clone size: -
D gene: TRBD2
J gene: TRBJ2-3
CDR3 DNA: TGTGCCAGCAGCTCGGGACTAGCGGGACTCACAGATACGCAGTATTTT
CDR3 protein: CASSSGLAGLTDTQYF

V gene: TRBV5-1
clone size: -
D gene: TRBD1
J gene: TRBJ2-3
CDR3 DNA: TGCGCCAGCAGCTTATCGACAGGGGGCGTCAGCACAGATACGCAGTATTTT
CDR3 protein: CASSLSTGGVSTDTQYF

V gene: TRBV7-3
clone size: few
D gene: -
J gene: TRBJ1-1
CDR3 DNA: TGTGCCAGCAGCTTATCCCACAACACTGAAGCTTTCTTT
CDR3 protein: CASSLSHNTEAFF

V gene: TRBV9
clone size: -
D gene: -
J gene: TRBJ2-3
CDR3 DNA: TGTGCCAGCACCGTAGGCAGGACTTCATTAACAGATACGCAGTATTTT
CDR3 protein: CASTVGRTSLTDTQYF

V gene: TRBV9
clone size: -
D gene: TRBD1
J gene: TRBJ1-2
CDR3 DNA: TGTGCCAGCAGCGCGCGACAGGGACTGGACTATGGCTACACCTTC
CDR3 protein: CASSARQGLDYGYTF

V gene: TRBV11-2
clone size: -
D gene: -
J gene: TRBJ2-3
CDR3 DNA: TGTGCCAGCAGCTTAGCAGTTCTCAGCACAGATACGCAGTATTTT
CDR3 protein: CASSLAVLSTDTQYF

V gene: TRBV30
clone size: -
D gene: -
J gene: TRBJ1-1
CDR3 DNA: TGTGCCTCCAGACCGCAGAACACTGAAGCTTTCTTT
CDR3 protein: CASRPQNTEAFF

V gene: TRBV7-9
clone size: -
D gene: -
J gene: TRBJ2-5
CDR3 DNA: TGTGCCAGCAGTCTCGGAGGACAGCAAGAGACCCAGTACTTC
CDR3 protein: CASSLGGQQETQYF

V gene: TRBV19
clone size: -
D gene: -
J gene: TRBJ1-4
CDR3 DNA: TGTGCCAGTAGTAAACAGCGGACGGAGTCAACTAATGAAAAACTGTTTTTT
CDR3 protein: CASSKQRTESTNEKLFF